This T cell receptor beta chain came from a study of T cells in Graves' hyperthyroidism and ophthalmopathy. The CDR3 loop spans 14 amino acids. The ends were cut back, 5 bases at V and 4 bases at J, with 15 bases in the middle. Exclusion of patients followed from uncontrolled infection, other autoimmune disease, pregnancy or lactation. Based on clinical symptoms, serum thyroxine and TRAb, thyroid ultrasound and orbital computed tomography, diagnoses were reached. PBMCs were obtained from 10 ml fresh peripheral blood. Amplification yielded TCR beta CDR3 regions, with RNA transcripts as the source. The HTBI primer set drove a first-round RT-PCR of the TCR CDR3. One entry per CDR3 protein results from TCRdb running MiXCR on the multiplex PCR reads. This table holds hundreds of thousands of distinct CDR3 sequences, around a fifth found once. This clonotype was observed a handful of times.

The TCR was taken from a woman in her seventies with Graves' ophthalmopathy. V gene TRBV12-3 or TRBV12-4 combines with J gene TRBJ2-7, with a possible D match to TRBD1 (8 bases). Sequencing was done on a sample of blood. The CDR3 bases are TGTGCCAGCAGTGACACAGGGGGGGCATACGAGCAGTACTTC. Protein: CASSDTGGAYEQYF.